Shown below are 4 T cell receptor beta chains from a single sample sequenced in a study of T cells in Graves' hyperthyroidism and ophthalmopathy. Regions amplified from RNA transcripts were the TCR beta CDR3 regions. A first-round RT-PCR of the TCR CDR3 used the HTBI primer set. One entry per CDR3 protein, called by TCRdb with MiXCR from the multiplex PCR reads. The data show around 300,000 distinct CDR3 sequences, about 15% seen once. Sequencing was done on a sample of blood. The receptors shown here come from a woman under 40 with Graves' hyperthyroidism.

Worth noting for this clonotype: A clone one base away is much larger, so this may be a read error. The rearrangement joins TRBV29-1 to TRBJ2-3; 9 positions match TRBD2. The V segment lost 4 bases and the J segment 4 bases; nucleotides outside the gene matches: 6. This CDR3 contains 14 residues. CDR1 SQVTM and CDR2 ANQGSEA come from the germline V gene. The CDR3 nucleotides read TGCAGCGTTGCGCGGGGGGGCCCGGCAGATACGCAGTATTTT. Translated, it gives CSVARGGPADTQYF.

This clonotype was found a few times. V and J are TRBV5-1 and TRBJ2-1, with 14 bases fitting TRBD2. The V gene's germline CDR1 is SGHRS and CDR2 YFSETQ. CDR3 length equals 16 residues. Trimming at V came to 1 base and at J to 8 bases, leaving 5 bases not matched to a gene. CDR3: CASSLPGLAGDDEQFF. CDR3 bases: TGCGCCAGCAGCTTGCCGGGACTAGCGGGAGACGATGAGCAGTTCTTC. Complete variable domain (other parts from reference TRBV5-1 and TRBJ2-1): KAGVTQTPRYLIKTRGQQVTLSCSPISGHRSVSWYQQTPGQGLQFLFEYFSETQRNKGNFPGRFSGRQFSNSRSEMNVSTLELGDSALYLCASSLPGLAGDDEQFFGPGTRLTVL.

This clonotype was detected many times. The rearrangement uses TRBV6-1 and TRBJ1-1, with 7 bases aligning to TRBD1. This CDR3 has 15 amino acids. V dropped 5 bases and J dropped 4; count of bases not matched to a gene: 10. The germline gives CDR1 MNHNS, CDR2 SASEGT. The CDR3 coding sequence is TGTGCCAGCAGTCCCGAGGCCCCAGGGGGCACTGAAGCTTTCTTT. Translating gives CASSPEAPGGTEAFF.

The rearrangement links TRBV4-3 to TRBJ2-6; D may correspond to TRBD1 or TRBD2 (5 bases each). Trimming took 3 bases from V and 2 from J, leaving 14 bases between them. The V gene's germline CDR1 is LGHNA and CDR2 YSLEER. This CDR3 is 17 amino acids long. CDR3 bases: TGCGCCAGCAGCCACTCCGGGATGGGGGCTGGGGCCAACGTCCTGACTTTC. Translating it yields CASSHSGMGAGANVLTF.